This TCR beta chain was profiled in a study of T cells in localized non-small cell lung cancer. Findings and caveats of the study: A median 57 of the top 100 tumor clones appeared in adjacent lung. Sequencing was limited to one tumor region, leaving the possibility of heterogeneity open.

The CDR3 has 13 residues. Germline V lookup: CDR1 SGHRS, CDR2 YFSETQ. Trimming stripped 4 bases from V and 8 bases from J, with 15 bases between. Details on this clone: Its antigen remains unknown.

Profiling relied on immunoSEQ multiplex PCR, and the TCRdb table lists in-frame clones only, not all of them. This table holds around 28,000 clones, 85% to 90% found once. This chain uses TRBV5-1 with TRBJ1-1; D is unclear. The source of this sequence is a woman aged 18-49 years with stage I lung adenocarcinoma. The sequences come from peripheral blood, collected before any cancer treatment. The CDR3 DNA reads as TGCGCCAGCAGCCTGGACCCTAACTCAGAAGCTTTCTTT. This encodes CASSLDPNSEAFF. The full variable domain, with the rest looked up from reference TRBV5-1 and TRBJ1-1, is KAGVTQTPRYLIKTRGQQVTLSCSPISGHRSVSWYQQTPGQGLQFLFEYFSETQRNKGNFPGRFSGRQFSNSRSEMNVSTLELGDSALYLCASSLDPNSEAFFGQGTRLTVV.